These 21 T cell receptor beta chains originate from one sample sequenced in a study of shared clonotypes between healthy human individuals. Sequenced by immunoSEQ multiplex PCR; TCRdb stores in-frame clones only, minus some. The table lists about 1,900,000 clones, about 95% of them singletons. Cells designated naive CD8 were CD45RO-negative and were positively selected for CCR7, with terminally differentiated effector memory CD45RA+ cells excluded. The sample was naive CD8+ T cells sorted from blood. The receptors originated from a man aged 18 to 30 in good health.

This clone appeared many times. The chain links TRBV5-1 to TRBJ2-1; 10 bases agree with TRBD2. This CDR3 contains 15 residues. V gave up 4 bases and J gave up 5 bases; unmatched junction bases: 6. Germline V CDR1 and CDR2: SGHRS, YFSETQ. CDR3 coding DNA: TGCGCCAGCAGCCTAACTAGCGGGGCTAACAATGAGCAGTTCTTC. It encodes CASSLTSGANNEQFF.

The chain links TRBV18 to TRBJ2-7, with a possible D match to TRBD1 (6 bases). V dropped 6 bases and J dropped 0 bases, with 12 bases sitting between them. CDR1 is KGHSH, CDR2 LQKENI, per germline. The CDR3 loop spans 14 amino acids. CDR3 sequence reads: CASSGRQASYEQYF. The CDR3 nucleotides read TGTGCCAGCTCGGGGAGACAGGCCTCCTACGAGCAGTACTTC.

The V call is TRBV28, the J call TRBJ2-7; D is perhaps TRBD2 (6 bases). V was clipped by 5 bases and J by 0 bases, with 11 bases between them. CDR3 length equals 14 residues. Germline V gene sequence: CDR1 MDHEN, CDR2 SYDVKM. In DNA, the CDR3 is TGTGCCAGCAGTCCGGGGGACGACTCCTACGAGCAGTACTTC. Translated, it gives CASSPGDDSYEQYF.

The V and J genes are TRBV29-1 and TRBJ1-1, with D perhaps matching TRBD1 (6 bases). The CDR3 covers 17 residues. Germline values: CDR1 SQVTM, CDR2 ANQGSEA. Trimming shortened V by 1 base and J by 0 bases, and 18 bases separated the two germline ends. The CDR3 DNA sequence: TGCAGCGTTGAAGCCTCGGGGGGCAAGGGCATGAACACTGAAGCTTTCTTT. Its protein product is CSVEASGGKGMNTEAFF. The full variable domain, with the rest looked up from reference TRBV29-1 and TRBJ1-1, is SAVISQKPSRDICQRGTSLTIQCQVDSQVTMMFWYRQQPGQSLTLIATANQGSEATYESGFVIDKFPISRPNLTFSTLTVSNMSPEDSSIYLCSVEASGGKGMNTEAFFGQGTRLTVV.

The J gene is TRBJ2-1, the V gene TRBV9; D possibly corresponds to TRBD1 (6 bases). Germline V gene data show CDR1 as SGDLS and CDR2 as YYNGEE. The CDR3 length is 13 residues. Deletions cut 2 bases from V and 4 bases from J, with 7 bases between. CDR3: CASSVDRYNEQFF. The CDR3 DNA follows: TGTGCCAGCAGCGTTGACAGGTACAATGAGCAGTTCTTC.

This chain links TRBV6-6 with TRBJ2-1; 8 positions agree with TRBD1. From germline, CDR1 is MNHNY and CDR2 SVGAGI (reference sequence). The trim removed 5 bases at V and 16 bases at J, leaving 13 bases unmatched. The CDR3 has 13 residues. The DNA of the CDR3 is TGTGCCAGCAGTAAACTCCAGGGGGCAAGCGACTTCTTC. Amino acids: CASSKLQGASDFF.

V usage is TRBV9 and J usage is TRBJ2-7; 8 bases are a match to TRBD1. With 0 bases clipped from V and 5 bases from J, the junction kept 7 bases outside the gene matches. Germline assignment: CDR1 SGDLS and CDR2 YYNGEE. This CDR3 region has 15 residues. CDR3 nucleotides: TGTGCCAGCAGCGTAGCCAGGACAGGGTTCAACGAGCAGTACTTC. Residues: CASSVARTGFNEQYF.

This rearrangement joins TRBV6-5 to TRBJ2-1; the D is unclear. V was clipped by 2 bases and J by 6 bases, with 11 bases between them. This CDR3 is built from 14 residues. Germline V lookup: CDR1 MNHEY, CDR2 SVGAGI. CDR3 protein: CASSYNEGPNEQFF. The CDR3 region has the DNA TGTGCCAGCAGTTACAACGAAGGGCCCAATGAGCAGTTCTTC.

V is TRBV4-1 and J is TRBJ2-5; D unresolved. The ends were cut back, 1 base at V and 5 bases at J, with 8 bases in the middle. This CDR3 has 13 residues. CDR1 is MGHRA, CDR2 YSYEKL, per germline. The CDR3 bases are TGCGCCAGCAGCCAAGCCTTCGGGGAGACCCAGTACTTC. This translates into CASSQAFGETQYF.

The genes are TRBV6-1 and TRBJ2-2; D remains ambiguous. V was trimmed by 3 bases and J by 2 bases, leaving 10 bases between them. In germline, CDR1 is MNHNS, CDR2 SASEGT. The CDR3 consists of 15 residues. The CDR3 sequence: CASSEPWVNTGELFF. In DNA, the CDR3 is TGTGCCAGCAGTGAGCCGTGGGTAAACACCGGGGAGCTGTTTTTT.

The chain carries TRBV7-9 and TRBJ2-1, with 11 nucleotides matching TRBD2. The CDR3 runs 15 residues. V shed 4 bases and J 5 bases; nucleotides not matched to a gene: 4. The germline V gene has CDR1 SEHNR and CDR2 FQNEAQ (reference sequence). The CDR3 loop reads CASSSTSGSNNEQFF. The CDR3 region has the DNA TGTGCCAGCAGCTCAACTAGCGGGAGCAACAATGAGCAGTTCTTC. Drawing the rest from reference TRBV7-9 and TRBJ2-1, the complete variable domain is DTGVSQNPRHKITKRGQNVTFRCDPISEHNRLYWYRQTLGQGPEFLTYFQNEAQLEKSRLLSDRFSAERPKGSFSTLEIQRTEQGDSAMYLCASSSTSGSNNEQFFGPGTRLTVL.

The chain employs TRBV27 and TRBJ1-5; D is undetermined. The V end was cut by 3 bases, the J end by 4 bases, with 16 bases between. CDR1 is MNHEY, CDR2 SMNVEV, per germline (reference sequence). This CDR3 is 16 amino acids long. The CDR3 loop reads CASSFLGRDTNQPQHF. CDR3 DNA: TGTGCCAGCAGTTTTTTAGGACGAGACACAAATCAGCCCCAGCATTTT.

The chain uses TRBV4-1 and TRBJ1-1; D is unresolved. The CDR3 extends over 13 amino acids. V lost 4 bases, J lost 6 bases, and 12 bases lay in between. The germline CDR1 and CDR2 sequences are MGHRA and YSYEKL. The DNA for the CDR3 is TGCGCCAGCAGCCCCGGGTTTGGGGCTGAAGCTTTCTTT. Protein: CASSPGFGAEAFF.

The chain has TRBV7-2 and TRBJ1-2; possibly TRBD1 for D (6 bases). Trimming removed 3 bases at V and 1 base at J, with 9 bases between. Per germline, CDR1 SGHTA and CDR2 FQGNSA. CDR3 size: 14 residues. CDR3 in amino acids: CASSFARGNYGYTF. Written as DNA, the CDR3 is TGTGCCAGCAGCTTCGCCAGGGGTAACTATGGCTACACCTTC.

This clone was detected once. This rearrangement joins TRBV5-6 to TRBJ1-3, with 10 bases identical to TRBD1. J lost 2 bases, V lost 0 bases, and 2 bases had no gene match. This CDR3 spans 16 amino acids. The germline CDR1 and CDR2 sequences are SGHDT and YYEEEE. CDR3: CASSLGQGAAGNTIYF. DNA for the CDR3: TGTGCCAGCAGCTTGGGACAGGGGGCGGCTGGAAACACCATATATTTT.

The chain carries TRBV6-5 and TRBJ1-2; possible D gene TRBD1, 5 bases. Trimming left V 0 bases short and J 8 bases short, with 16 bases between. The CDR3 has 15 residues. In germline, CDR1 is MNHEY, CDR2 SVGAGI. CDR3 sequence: CASSYSAASGDGYTF. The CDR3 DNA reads TGTGCCAGCAGTTACTCGGCGGCGTCCGGGGACGGCTACACCTTC.

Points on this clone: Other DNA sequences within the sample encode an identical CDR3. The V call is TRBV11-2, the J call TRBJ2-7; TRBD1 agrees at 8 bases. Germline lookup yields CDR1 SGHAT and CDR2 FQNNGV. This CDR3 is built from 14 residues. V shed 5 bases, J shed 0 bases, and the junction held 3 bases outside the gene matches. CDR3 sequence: CASSAGTGSYEQYF. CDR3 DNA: TGTGCCAGCAGCGCCGGGACAGGCTCCTACGAGCAGTACTTC.

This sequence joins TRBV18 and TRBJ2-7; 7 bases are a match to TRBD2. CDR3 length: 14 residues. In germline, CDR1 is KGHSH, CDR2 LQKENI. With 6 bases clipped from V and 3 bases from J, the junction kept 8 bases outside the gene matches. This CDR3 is CASSPVGGYYEQYF. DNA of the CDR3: TGTGCCAGCTCGCCGGTGGGAGGGTACTACGAGCAGTACTTC. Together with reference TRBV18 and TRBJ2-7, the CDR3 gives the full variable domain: NAGVMQNPRHLVRRRGQEARLRCSPMKGHSHVYWYRQLPEEGLKFMVYLQKENIIDESGMPKERFSAEFPKEGPSILRIQQVVRGDSAAYFCASSPVGGYYEQYFGPGTRLTVT.

CDR3 in DNA: TGTGCCAGCAGCGTGCTTCCGACCGATAGCTCCTACAATGAGCAGTTCTTC. Encoded protein: CASSVLPTDSSYNEQFF. The genes are TRBV9 and TRBJ2-1; D call uncertain. Trimming took off 2 bases at V and 0 bases at J, with 15 bases between the two ends. Germline CDR1 is SGDLS and CDR2 is YYNGEE. The CDR3 has 17 amino acids.

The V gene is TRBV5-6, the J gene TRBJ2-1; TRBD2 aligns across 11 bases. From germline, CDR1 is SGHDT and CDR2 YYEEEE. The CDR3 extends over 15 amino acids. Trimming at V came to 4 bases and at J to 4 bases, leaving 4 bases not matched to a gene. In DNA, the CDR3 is TGTGCCAGCAGCCCGGGACTAGCGGATTACAATGAGCAGTTCTTC. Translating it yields CASSPGLADYNEQFF.

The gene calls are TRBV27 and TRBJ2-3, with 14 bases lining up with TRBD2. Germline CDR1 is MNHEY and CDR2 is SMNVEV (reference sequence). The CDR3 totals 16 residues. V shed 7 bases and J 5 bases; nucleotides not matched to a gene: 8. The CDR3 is CASMQSGTSGGDTQYF. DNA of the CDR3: TGTGCCAGCATGCAATCCGGGACTAGCGGGGGAGATACGCAGTATTTT.